This TCR beta chain is from a study of CD4 T cells in relation to SARS-CoV-2 and coronaviruses. This clone was recorded only once. No antigen is known for it. The unexposed donors gave CD4+ T cells in about 2010-2019, prior to COVID-19. CD4 enrichment then naive enrichment separated naive from memory CD4+ cells. Study-level findings and limits: Monoreactive clones expanded significantly more to SARS-CoV-2 than crossreactive clones did. This crossreactivity analysis covered spike protein alone, no other viral proteins. According to naive versus memory sequencing, detected responses are memory recall, not newly primed.

The method was immunoSEQ multiplex PCR; TCRdb's version includes in-frame clones alone and lacks a portion of them. The data show more than 50,000 clones, approximately 90% seen once. Germline V gene data show CDR1 as LGHDT and CDR2 as YNNKEL (reference sequence). The CDR3 runs to 14 residues. V was pared by 5 bases and J by 3 bases, with 14 bases between. The sequenced sample was memory CD4+ T cells from PBMCs. This rearrangement joins TRBV3-1 (or the pseudogene TRBV3-2) to TRBJ2-7, with D maybe TRBD2 (6 bases). This TCR was recovered from a human donor in good health. CDR3 coding DNA: TGTGCCAGCAGCTATCGGGAGTCTCTCTACGAGCAGTACTTC. It specifies CASSYRESLYEQYF.